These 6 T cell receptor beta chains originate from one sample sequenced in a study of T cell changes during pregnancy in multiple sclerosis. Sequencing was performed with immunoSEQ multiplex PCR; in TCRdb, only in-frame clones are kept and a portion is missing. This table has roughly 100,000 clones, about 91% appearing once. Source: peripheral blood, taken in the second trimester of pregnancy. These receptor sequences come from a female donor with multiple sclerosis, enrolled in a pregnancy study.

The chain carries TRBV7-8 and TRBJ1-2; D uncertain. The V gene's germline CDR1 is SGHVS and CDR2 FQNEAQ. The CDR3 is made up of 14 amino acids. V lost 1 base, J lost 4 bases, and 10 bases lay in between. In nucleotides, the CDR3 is TGTGCCAGCAGCTTAGTTCAGGCAAGCTATGGCTACACCTTC. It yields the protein CASSLVQASYGYTF.

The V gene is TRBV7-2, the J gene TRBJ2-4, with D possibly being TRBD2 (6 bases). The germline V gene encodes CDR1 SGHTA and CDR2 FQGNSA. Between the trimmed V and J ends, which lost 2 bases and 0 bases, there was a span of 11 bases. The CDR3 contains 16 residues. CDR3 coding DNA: TGTGCCAGCAGCTTAAAATTGGGACTAGCCAAAAACATTCAGTACTTC. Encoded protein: CASSLKLGLAKNIQYF.

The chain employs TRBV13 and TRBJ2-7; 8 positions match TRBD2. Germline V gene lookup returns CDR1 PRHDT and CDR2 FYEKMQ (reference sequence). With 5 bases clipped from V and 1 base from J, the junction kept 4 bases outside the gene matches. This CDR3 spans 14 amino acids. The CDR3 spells CASSESGGSYEQYF. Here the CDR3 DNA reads TGTGCCAGCAGCGAAAGCGGGGGTTCCTACGAGCAGTACTTC.

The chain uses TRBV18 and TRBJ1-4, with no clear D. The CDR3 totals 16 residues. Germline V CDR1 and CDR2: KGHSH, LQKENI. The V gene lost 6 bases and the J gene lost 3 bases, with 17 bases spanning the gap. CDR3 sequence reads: CASSLLSGLPNEKLFF. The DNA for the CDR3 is TGTGCCAGCTCGCTACTAAGTGGACTGCCTAATGAAAAACTGTTTTTT.

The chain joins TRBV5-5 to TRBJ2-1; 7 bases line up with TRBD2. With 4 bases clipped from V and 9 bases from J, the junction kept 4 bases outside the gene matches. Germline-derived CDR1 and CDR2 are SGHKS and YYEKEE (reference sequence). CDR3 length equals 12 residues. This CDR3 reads CASSRGGLEQFF. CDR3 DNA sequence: TGTGCCAGCAGCCGCGGGGGACTTGAGCAGTTCTTC. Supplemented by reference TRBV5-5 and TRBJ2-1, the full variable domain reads DAGVTQSPTHLIKTRGQQVTLRCSPISGHKSVSWYQQVLGQGPQFIFQYYEKEERGRGNFPDRFSARQFPNYSSELNVNALLLGDSALYLCASSRGGLEQFFGPGTRLTVL.

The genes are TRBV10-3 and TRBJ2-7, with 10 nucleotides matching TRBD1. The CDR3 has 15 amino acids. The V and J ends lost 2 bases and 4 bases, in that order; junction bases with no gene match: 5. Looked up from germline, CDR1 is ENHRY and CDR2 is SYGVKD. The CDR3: CAISEEGQGSYEQYF. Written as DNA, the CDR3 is TGTGCCATCAGTGAGGAGGGACAGGGGTCGTACGAGCAGTACTTC.